This T cell receptor (beta chain) stems from a study of shared T cell receptors in the human thymus. The germline CDR1 and CDR2 sequences are MDHEN and SYDVKM. This CDR3 has 14 residues. Trimming took 2 bases from V and 5 from J; bases not matched to a gene: 4. Using immunoSEQ multiplex PCR, the repertoire was profiled, and TCRdb retains in-frame clones only, with some absent. This sample has roughly 710,000 clones, with 70% to 90% found just once. This same sample was also part of a study on human thymus T cells. That paper notes: Thymic repertoires of unrelated individuals were reported in related research to overlap highly.

The V gene is TRBV28, the J gene TRBJ2-7, with 9 bases lining up with TRBD1. Sequencing used thymocytes. The receptor was isolated from a girl less than two years old with a congenital heart defect. In nucleotides, the CDR3 is TGTGCCAGCAGTTTACGGGACAGGGCCCACGAGCAGTACTTC. This codes for CASSLRDRAHEQYF.